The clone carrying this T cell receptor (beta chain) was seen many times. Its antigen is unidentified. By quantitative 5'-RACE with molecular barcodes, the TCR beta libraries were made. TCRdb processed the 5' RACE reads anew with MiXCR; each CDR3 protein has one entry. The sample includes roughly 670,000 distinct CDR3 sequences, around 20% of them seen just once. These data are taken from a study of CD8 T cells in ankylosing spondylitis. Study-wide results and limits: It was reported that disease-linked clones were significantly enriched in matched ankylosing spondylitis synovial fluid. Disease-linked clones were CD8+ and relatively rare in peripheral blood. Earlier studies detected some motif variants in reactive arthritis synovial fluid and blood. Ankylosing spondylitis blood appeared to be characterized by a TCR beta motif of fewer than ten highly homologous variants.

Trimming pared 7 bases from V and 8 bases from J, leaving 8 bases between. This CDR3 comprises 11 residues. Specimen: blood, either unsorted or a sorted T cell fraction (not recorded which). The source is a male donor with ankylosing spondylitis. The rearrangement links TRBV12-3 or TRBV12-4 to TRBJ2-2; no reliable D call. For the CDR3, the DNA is TGTGCCAGCAAATCGAAGGGGGAGCTGTTTTTT. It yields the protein CASKSKGELFF.